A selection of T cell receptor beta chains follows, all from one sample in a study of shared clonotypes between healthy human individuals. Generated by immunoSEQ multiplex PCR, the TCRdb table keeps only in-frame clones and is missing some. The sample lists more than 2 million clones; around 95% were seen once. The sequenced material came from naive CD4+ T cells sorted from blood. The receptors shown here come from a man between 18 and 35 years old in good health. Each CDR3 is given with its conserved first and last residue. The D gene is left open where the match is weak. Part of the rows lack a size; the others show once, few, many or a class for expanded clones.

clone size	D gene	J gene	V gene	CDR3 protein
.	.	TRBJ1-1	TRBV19	CASSTLTNTEAFF
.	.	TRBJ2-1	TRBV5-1	CASSLGEFYNEQFF
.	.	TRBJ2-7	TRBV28	CASSPPSGTSYEQYF
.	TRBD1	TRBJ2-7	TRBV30	CAWDRASSYEQYF
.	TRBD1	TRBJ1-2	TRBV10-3	CAISVETGANYGYTF
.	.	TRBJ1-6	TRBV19	CATGHQFNSPLHF
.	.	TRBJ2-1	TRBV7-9	CASSFGALSYEQFF
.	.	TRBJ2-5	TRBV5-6	CASSLRLPKETQYF
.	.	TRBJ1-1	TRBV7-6	CASSLEGRKAFF
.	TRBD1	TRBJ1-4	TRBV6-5	CASSYGAGTVNEKLFF
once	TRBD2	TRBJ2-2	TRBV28	CASSLWTSGSTGELFF
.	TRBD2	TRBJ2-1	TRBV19	CASSTMTSGRFNNEQFF
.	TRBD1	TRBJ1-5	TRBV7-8	CASSPPTGDQPQHF
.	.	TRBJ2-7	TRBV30	CAWSETGEASYEQYF
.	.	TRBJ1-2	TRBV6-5	CASWGWTDNYGYTF
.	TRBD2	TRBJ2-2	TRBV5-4	CASSLLAGSVPGELFF
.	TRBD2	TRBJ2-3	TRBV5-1	CASSPGWGGRADTDTQYF